The 11 T cell receptor beta chains presented below share a single source sample, sequenced in a study of cytomegalovirus exposure and HLA in healthy donors. PCR primers comprised 60 Vbeta and 13 Jbeta primers. The repertoire was sequenced with immunoSEQ multiplex PCR; TCRdb's copy has only in-frame clones and lacks some. This repertoire shows approximately 100,000 clones, 74% found once; its top ten account for 2% to 3%. The sequenced sample consisted of PBMCs. Receptors originate from a man between 50 and 59 years old in good health and CMV-seropositive.

The chain employs TRBV28 and TRBJ1-2, with D hard to call. CDR3 length: 14 amino acids. CDR1 is MDHEN and CDR2 is SYDVKM in the germline V gene. V gave up 6 bases and J gave up 4 bases, with 15 bases separating them. As DNA, the CDR3 is TGTGCCAGCAGGCCCCCTCAGGCGCCCTATGGCTACACCTTC. Protein: CASRPPQAPYGYTF.

Of note for this clone: Other DNA sequences in the sample encode the same CDR3. The chain couples TRBV7-9 to TRBJ1-3, with 10 positions matching TRBD1. CDR3 length: 17 residues. Germline CDR1 and CDR2: SEHNR and FQNEAQ (reference sequence). After removal of 5 bases from V and 8 bases from J, the junction contained 15 bases not matched to a gene. Here the CDR3 DNA reads TGTGCCAGCAGCCTAAATGGGACAGGGGAGGAAGTATACACCATATATTTT. As protein: CASSLNGTGEEVYTIYF.

This chain connects TRBV28 to TRBJ2-7; D is unclear. V was trimmed by 5 bases and J by 3 bases, leaving 11 bases between them. Per the germline V gene, CDR1 is MDHEN and CDR2 is SYDVKM. The CDR3 runs 13 residues. CDR3 residues: CASSPPNLYEQYF. The CDR3 DNA sequence: TGTGCCAGCAGTCCCCCTAATCTCTACGAGCAGTACTTC.

This clone was detected once. The CDR3 DNA reads as TGTGCCAGCAGCCCGACCCTACTAGCGGGGGGCCAGGATACGCAGTATTTT. Its protein product is CASSPTLLAGGQDTQYF. The genes are TRBV5-4 and TRBJ2-3; 12 bases are shared with TRBD2. The CDR3 spans 17 residues. CDR1 and CDR2 (germline): SGHNT, YYREEE (reference sequence). Germline trimming cut 4 bases from V and 6 bases from J; bases unmatched to any gene: 12.

CDR3 DNA sequence: TGCGCCAGCAGCCAAAGACAGGGGGTTGGAACAGATACGCAGTATTTT. Residues: CASSQRQGVGTDTQYF. The chain is built from TRBV4-1 and TRBJ2-3; 9 positions agree with TRBD1. Germline CDR1 is MGHRA and CDR2 is YSYEKL. The CDR3 has 16 amino acids. With 2 bases clipped from V and 3 bases from J, the junction kept 6 bases outside the gene matches.

The rearrangement uses TRBV20-1 and TRBJ1-1; no clear D gene. This CDR3 spans 11 amino acids. Per germline, CDR1 DFQATT and CDR2 SNEGSKA (reference sequence). The CDR3 protein is CMVPEGTEAFF. CDR3 in DNA: TGCATGGTTCCAGAGGGAACTGAAGCTTTCTTT.

The chain links TRBV5-5 to TRBJ1-2; possible D gene TRBD1, 6 bases. The length of the CDR3 is 16 residues. Trimming cost V 4 bases and J 6 bases, with 22 bases left between them. Germline CDR1 reads SGHKS; CDR2 reads YYEKEE (reference sequence). CDR3 bases: TGTGCCAGCAGCCGATATAGCATGACAGGTTCGGATGGCTACACCTTC. Encoded protein: CASSRYSMTGSDGYTF.

The V and J genes are TRBV2 and TRBJ1-2; 10 bases map to TRBD1. J gave up 6 bases and V 1 base, and 5 bases lay outside the gene matches. Germline V CDR1 and CDR2: SNHLY, FYNNEI. The CDR3 has 15 residues. The CDR3 region is CASSEGPDRGDGYTF. The DNA of the CDR3 is TGTGCCAGCAGTGAAGGTCCGGACAGGGGGGATGGCTACACCTTC. Full variable domain (remainder filled in from reference TRBV2 and TRBJ1-2): EPEVTQTPSHQVTQMGQEVILRCVPISNHLYFYWYRQILGQKVEFLVSFYNNEISEKSEIFDDQFSVERPDGSNFTLKIRSTKLEDSAMYFCASSEGPDRGDGYTFGSGTRLTVV.

This chain connects TRBV5-1 to TRBJ1-3; the D gene is possibly TRBD1 (5 bases). The CDR3 has 17 amino acids. Germline V gene sequence: CDR1 SGHRS, CDR2 YFSETQ. V lost 3 bases to trimming and J lost 0 bases, with 16 bases between them. The CDR3 DNA reads TGCGCCAGCAGCTCTTCATGGGGCGCCTACTCTGGAAACACCATATATTTT. Amino acids: CASSSSWGAYSGNTIYF.

The DNA of the CDR3 is TGTGCCTGGAGTGCCCCTATCGCGGGAGGGTTAGATACGCAGTATTTT. Protein: CAWSAPIAGGLDTQYF. V and J are TRBV30 and TRBJ2-3, with 9 nucleotides matching TRBD2. Losses at the gene ends were 1 base for V and 5 bases for J; bases not matched to a gene: 10. The CDR3 has 16 amino acids. The germline gives CDR1 GTSNPN, CDR2 SVGIG (reference sequence). Together with reference TRBV30 and TRBJ2-3, the CDR3 gives the full variable domain: SQTIHQWPATLVQPVGSPLSLECTVEGTSNPNLYWYRQAAGRGLQLLFYSVGIGQISSEVPQNLSASRPQDRQFILSSKKLLLSDSGFYLCAWSAPIAGGLDTQYFGPGTRLTVL.

The gene calls are TRBV4-1 and TRBJ2-5, with D unclear. The J call may not be correct, given that the DNA end is closer to TRBJ2-7. This CDR3 spans 15 amino acids. Germline V gene sequence: CDR1 MGHRA, CDR2 YSYEKL. The CDR3 here is CASSQVPLRSYEQYF. DNA of the CDR3: TGCGCCAGCAGCCAAGTTCCTCTTCGGTCTTACGAGCAGTACTTC.